The sequence of this TCR beta chain was determined in a study of CD8 T cells in ankylosing spondylitis. Study results and limitations: Within peripheral blood, clones linked to disease were CD8+ and relatively rare. Within ankylosing spondylitis blood, a TCR beta motif made up of eight or nine highly homologous variants appeared to be characteristic. Researchers reportedly found disease-linked clones significantly enriched in matched ankylosing spondylitis synovial fluid.

The CDR3 contains 13 residues. The V gene lost 6 bases and the J gene lost 8 bases, with 11 bases spanning the gap. Germline CDR1 is WNHNN and CDR2 is SYGVQD (reference sequence). Using quantitative 5'-RACE with molecular barcodes, the authors made TCR beta libraries. TCRdb processed the 5' RACE reads anew with MiXCR; each CDR3 protein has one entry. The table includes about 360,000 distinct CDR3 sequences, 14% to 15% detected once. About this clonotype itself: The target antigen is unknown.

The chain has TRBV10-1 and TRBJ1-6; D uncertain. The sequenced sample consisted of blood, either unsorted or a sorted T cell fraction (not recorded which). This TCR came from a male donor with ankylosing spondylitis or in good health (not recorded which). The CDR3 is CASSRRVDSPLHF. DNA of the CDR3: TGCGCCAGCAGCAGACGTGTGGATTCACCCCTCCACTTT.